Listed here are 15 T cell receptor beta chains from one sample, sequenced in a study of control samples from healthy donors and cancer patients. The repertoire was sequenced with immunoSEQ multiplex PCR; TCRdb's copy has only in-frame clones and lacks some. The sample contains 98,000 or so clones, 79% of which appear only once. Sequenced sample: blood. The source is a woman in her twenties or thirties in good health.

The rearrangement links TRBV27 to TRBJ2-3, with 9 bases aligning to TRBD1. CDR3 length: 15 amino acids. Trimming removed 4 bases from V and 6 bases from J; junction bases left unmatched: 8. Germline V CDR1 and CDR2: MNHEY, SMNVEV (reference sequence). CDR3 sequence (DNA): TGTGCCAGCAGTTGGACAGGGGAGGGGTTTGATACGCAGTATTTT. As protein: CASSWTGEGFDTQYF.

This clone was picked up one time. The chain employs TRBV6-4 and TRBJ2-2; weak D call: TRBD1 (5 bases). Trimming took off 7 bases at V and 5 bases at J, with 14 bases between the two ends. CDR1 is MRHNA, CDR2 SNTAGT, per germline. This CDR3 contains 14 residues. CDR3 sequence: CASKEQERTGELFF. CDR3 DNA: TGTGCCAGCAAGGAACAGGAGCGAACCGGGGAGCTGTTTTTT.

The genes are TRBV9 and TRBJ2-7, with 7 bases identical to TRBD1. The germline V gene encodes CDR1 SGDLS and CDR2 YYNGEE. V lost 3 bases to trimming and J lost 0 bases; unmatched junction nucleotides: 15. The CDR3 is 18 amino acids. The CDR3 region has the DNA TGTGCCAGCAGCGCCTCACCGTACCGGACAGGACCCTCCTACGAGCAGTACTTC. Protein sequence: CASSASPYRTGPSYEQYF.

The J gene is TRBJ2-7, the V gene TRBV11-2; D unresolved. The CDR3 has 15 residues. The germline V and J ends were trimmed by 3 bases and 3 bases, with 15 bases remaining between them. Germline V gene data show CDR1 as SGHAT and CDR2 as FQNNGV. The CDR3 DNA sequence: TGTGCCAGCAGCTTTGGAGACAATCCCCACTACGAGCAGTACTTC. Its protein product is CASSFGDNPHYEQYF. Full variable domain (outside the CDR3, taken from reference TRBV11-2 and TRBJ2-7): EAGVAQSPRYKIIEKRQSVAFWCNPISGHATLYWYQQILGQGPKLLIQFQNNGVVDDSQLPKDRFSAERLKGVDSTLKIQPAKLEDSAVYLCASSFGDNPHYEQYFGPGTRLTVT.

V and J are TRBV21-1 and TRBJ2-5; the table's TRBD1 call for D was not verified on the DNA. TRBV21-1 is recorded as a pseudogene. The length of the CDR3 is 16 residues. CDR3 DNA: TGTGCCAGCAGCATGTACGGGACAGCCTCCCAAGAGACCCAGTACTTC. Protein: CASSMYGTASQETQYF.

The V call is TRBV5-4, the J call TRBJ1-1, with D perhaps matching TRBD1 (5 bases). The CDR3 spans 14 residues. The germline CDR1 and CDR2 sequences are SGHNT and YYREEE (reference sequence). Trimming took 4 bases from V and 0 from J, leaving 10 bases between them. CDR3 DNA sequence: TGTGCCAGCAGCCCCCGACAGATGAACACTGAAGCTTTCTTT. Translating gives CASSPRQMNTEAFF.

This clone was observed a single time. This chain links TRBV6-4 with TRBJ2-2; 8 nucleotides line up with TRBD2. CDR3 length equals 17 residues. J was trimmed by 4 bases and V by 0 bases; bases with no gene match: 7. Germline CDR1 and CDR2: MRHNA and SNTAGT. The CDR3 DNA reads as TGTGCCAGCAGTGACTCGACGGGGGGGCAGCCCACCGGGGAGCTGTTTTTT. Translating it yields CASSDSTGGQPTGELFF.

The chain couples TRBV30 to TRBJ1-5; D unresolved. The CDR3 covers 13 residues. The germline V gene has CDR1 GTSNPN and CDR2 SVGIG (reference sequence). Trimming removed 0 bases from V and 6 bases from J, with 9 bases in between. The CDR3 sequence is CAWSVGVAQPQHF. CDR3 coding DNA: TGTGCCTGGAGTGTTGGGGTGGCTCAGCCCCAGCATTTT.

This clone appeared a few times. The V gene is TRBV9, the J gene TRBJ1-2, with D possibly being TRBD1 (5 bases). Germline values: CDR1 SGDLS, CDR2 YYNGEE. The length of the CDR3 is 14 residues. Trimming removed 3 bases from V and 6 bases from J, with 15 bases in between. CDR3 DNA sequence: TGTGCCAGCAGCGAGAGGGGAGCGTGGGATGGCTACACCTTC. Translation gives CASSERGAWDGYTF.

This chain uses TRBV2 with TRBJ2-1; 7 nucleotides agree with TRBD1. Germline V gene sequence: CDR1 SNHLY, CDR2 FYNNEI. After removal of 6 bases from V and 10 bases from J, the junction contained 12 bases not matched to a gene. The CDR3 is 14 residues long. CDR3 loop: CASSLTTGEREQFF. In nucleotides, the CDR3 is TGTGCCAGCAGCCTGACAACAGGGGAGAGGGAGCAGTTCTTC.

The chain uses TRBV7-2 and TRBJ2-3, with D uncertain. The germline V and J ends were trimmed by 5 bases and 0 bases, with 12 bases remaining between them. CDR3 length equals 15 residues. The germline gives CDR1 SGHTA, CDR2 FQGNSA. DNA for the CDR3: TGTGCCAGCAGCGAACAGCCCACAAGCACAGATACGCAGTATTTT. Its protein is CASSEQPTSTDTQYF.

The J gene is TRBJ2-1, the V gene TRBV7-3; D remains ambiguous. Trimming took off 5 bases at V and 4 bases at J, with 15 bases between the two ends. CDR1 is SGHTA and CDR2 is FQGTGA in the germline V gene. The CDR3 is 15 residues long. The CDR3 loop reads CASSTQPRGYNEQFF. The CDR3, as DNA: TGTGCCAGCAGCACACAACCCCGCGGATACAATGAGCAGTTCTTC. The full variable domain, in which reference TRBV7-3 and TRBJ2-1 provide the parts outside the CDR3, is GAGVSQTPSNKVTEKGKYVELRCDPISGHTALYWYRQSLGQGPEFLIYFQGTGAADDSGLPNDRFFAVRPEGSVSTLKIQRTERGDSAVYLCASSTQPRGYNEQFFGPGTRLTVL.

This clone was detected only once. The J gene is TRBJ1-2, the V gene TRBV6-2 or TRBV6-3, with D perhaps TRBD1 (5 bases). Per germline, CDR1 MNHEY and CDR2 SVGEGT. The CDR3 totals 13 residues. V was cut by 0 bases and J by 8 bases, with 10 bases left in between. CDR3 protein: CASSYSSGRGYTF. The CDR3 DNA reads as TGTGCCAGCAGTTACTCGTCGGGGCGAGGCTACACCTTC.

The chain employs TRBV20-1 and TRBJ2-5; 7 bases agree with TRBD2. The V gene's germline CDR1 is DFQATT and CDR2 SNEGSKA (reference sequence). CDR3 length: 14 amino acids. Trimming took 6 bases from V and 4 from J; bases not matched to a gene: 11. CDR3 amino acids: CSASPTSIGETQYF. In DNA, the CDR3 is TGCAGTGCCAGTCCGACTAGCATCGGAGAGACCCAGTACTTC.

The chain links TRBV14 to TRBJ1-1, with TRBD1 matching over 7 bases. The CDR3 length is 15 residues. The trim removed 4 bases at V and 3 bases at J, leaving 8 bases unmatched. The V gene's germline CDR1 is SGHDN and CDR2 FVKESK. CDR3 protein: CASSPTGRGDTEAFF. The CDR3, as DNA: TGTGCCAGCAGCCCGACTGGCAGGGGGGACACTGAAGCTTTCTTT.